The sequence of this T cell receptor (beta chain) was determined in a study of post-analysis software for immune sequencing data. Whole-study results and caveats: The study found TRBV5-6, TRBV5-1 and TRBV20-1 among 5 or 6 TRBV segments more frequent in patients than controls.

Unique molecular identifiers had been added to the TCR beta cDNA libraries. cDNA molecules numbering 400,000 to 550,000 came from approximately 1 to 10 million T cells. TCRdb ran MiXCR on the PCR reads and lists one entry per CDR3 protein. The repertoire has about 820,000 distinct CDR3 sequences, approximately 53% of them found once; the top ten carry 4% to 5.5%. CDR1 and CDR2 from the germline V gene are SQVTM and ANQGSEA. The V end was cut by 3 bases, the J end by 1 base, with 2 bases between. The CDR3 totals 11 residues. Details on this clonotype: The antigen remains undetermined.

Specimen: blood. This TCR was recovered from a girl aged 5-17 years with multiple sclerosis. The chain combines TRBV29-1 with TRBJ2-3; D remains ambiguous. The CDR3 reads CSVDRTDTQYF. The DNA of the CDR3 is TGCAGCGTTGACCGCACAGATACGCAGTATTTT.